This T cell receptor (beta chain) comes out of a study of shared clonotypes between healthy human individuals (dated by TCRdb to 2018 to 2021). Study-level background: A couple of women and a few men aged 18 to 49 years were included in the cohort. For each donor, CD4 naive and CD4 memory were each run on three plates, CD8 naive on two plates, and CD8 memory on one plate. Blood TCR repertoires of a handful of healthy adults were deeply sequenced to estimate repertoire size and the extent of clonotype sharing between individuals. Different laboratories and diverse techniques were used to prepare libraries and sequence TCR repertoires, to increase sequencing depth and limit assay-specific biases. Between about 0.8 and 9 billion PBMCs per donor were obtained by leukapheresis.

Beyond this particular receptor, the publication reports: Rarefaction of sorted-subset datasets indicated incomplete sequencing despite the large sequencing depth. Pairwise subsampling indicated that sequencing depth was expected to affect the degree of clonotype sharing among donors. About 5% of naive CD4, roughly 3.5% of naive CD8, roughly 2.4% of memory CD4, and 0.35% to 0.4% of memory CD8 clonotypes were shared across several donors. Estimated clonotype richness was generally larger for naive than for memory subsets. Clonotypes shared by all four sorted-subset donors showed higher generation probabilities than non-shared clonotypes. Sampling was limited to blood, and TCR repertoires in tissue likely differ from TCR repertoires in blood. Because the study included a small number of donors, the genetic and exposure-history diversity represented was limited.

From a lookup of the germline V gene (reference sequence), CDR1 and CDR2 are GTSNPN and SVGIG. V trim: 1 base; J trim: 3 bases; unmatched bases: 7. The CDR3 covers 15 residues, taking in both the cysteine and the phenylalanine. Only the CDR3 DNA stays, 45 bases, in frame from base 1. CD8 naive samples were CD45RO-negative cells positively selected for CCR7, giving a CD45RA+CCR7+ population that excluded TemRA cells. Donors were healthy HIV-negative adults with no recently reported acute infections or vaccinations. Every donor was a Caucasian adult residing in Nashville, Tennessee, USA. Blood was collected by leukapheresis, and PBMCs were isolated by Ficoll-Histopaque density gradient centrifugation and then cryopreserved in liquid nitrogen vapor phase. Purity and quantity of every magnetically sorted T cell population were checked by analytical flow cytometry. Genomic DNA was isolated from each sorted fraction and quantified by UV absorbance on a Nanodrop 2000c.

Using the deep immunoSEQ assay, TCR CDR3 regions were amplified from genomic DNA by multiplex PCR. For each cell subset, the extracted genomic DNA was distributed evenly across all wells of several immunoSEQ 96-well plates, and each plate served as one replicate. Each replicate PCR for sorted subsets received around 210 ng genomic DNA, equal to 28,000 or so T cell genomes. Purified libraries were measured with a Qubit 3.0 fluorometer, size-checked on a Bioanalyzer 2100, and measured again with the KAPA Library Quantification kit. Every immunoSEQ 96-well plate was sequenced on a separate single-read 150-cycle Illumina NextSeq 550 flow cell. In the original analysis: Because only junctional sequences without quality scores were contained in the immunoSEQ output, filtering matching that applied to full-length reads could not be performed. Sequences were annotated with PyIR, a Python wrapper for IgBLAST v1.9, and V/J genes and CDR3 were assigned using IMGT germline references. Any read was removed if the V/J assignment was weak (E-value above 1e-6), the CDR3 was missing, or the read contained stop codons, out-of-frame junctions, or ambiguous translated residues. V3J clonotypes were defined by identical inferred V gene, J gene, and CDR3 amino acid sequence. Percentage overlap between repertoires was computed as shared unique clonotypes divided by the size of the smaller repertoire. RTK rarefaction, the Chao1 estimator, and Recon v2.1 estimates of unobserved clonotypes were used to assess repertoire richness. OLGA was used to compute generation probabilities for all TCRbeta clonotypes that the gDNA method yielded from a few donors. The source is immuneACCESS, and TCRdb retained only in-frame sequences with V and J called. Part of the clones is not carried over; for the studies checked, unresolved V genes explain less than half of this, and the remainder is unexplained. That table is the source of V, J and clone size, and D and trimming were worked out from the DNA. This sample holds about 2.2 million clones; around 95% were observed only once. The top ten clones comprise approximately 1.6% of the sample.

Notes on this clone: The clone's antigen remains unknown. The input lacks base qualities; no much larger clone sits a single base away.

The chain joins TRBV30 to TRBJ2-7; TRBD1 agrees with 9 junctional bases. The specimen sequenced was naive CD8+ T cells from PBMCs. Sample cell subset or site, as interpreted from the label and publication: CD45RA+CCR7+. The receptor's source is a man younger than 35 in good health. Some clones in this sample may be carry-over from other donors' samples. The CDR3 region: CAWSAGQGPIYEQYF. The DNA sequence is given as TGTGCCTGGAGTGCGGGACAGGGACCGATCTACGAGCAGTACTTC.